This T cell receptor beta chain was captured in a study of cytomegalovirus exposure and HLA in healthy donors. Germline CDR1 is SGHDN and CDR2 is FVKESK. Trimming took 1 base from V and 2 from J; bases not matched to a gene: 3. The CDR3 runs to 15 residues. PCR employed 60 Vbeta and 13 Jbeta primers. Libraries were prepared by immunoSEQ multiplex PCR; TCRdb keeps only in-frame clonotypes and omits some of them. The sample lists 150,000 to 200,000 clones, 60% to 85% seen once, with 1.5% in the top ten. The sequenced material came from PBMCs. The chain couples TRBV14 to TRBJ2-7, with TRBD1 matching 9 bases. The TCR originated in a girl aged 5-17 years in good health and CMV-seropositive. DNA for the CDR3: TGTGCCAGCAGCCAAGCCGGGACAGGGACCTACGAGCAGTACTTC. Translated, it gives CASSQAGTGTYEQYF.